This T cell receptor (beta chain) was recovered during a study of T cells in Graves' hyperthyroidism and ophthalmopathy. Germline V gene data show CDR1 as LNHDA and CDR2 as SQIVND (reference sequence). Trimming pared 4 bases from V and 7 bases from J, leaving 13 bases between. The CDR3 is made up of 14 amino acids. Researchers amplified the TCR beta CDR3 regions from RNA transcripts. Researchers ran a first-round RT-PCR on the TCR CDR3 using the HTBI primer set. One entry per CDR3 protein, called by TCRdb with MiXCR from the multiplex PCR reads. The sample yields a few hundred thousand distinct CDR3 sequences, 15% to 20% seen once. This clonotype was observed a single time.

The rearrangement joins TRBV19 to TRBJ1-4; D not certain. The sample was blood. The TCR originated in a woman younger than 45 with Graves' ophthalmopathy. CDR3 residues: CASSRLFNSEKLFF. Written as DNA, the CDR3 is TGTGCCAGTAGTAGACTCTTTAATAGTGAAAAACTGTTTTTT.